The 15 T cell receptor beta chains listed next were all sequenced from one sample in a study of T cell responses to AZD1222 COVID-19 vaccine. The assay was immunoSEQ multiplex PCR, and TCRdb's table has in-frame clones only and misses some. The table has over 85,000 clones, less than 90% seen once; the top ten hold about 1.6%. Material: peripheral blood, obtained on day 0 of AZD1222 vaccination. The receptors come from an adult in good health.

The chain links TRBV7-2 to TRBJ2-5; D ambiguous. Trimming left V 6 bases short and J 7 bases short, with 15 bases between. The CDR3 covers 13 residues. Per germline, CDR1 SGHTA and CDR2 FQGNSA. The DNA for the CDR3 is TGTGCCAGCAGTTTCATCCGCGGTGTGACCCAGTACTTC. It codes for CASSFIRGVTQYF.

The genes are TRBV11-2 and TRBJ2-7; 8 bases are a match to TRBD1. Unmatched junction bases numbered 15, after V lost 1 base and J lost 7 bases. The CDR3 runs to 17 residues. Germline assignment: CDR1 SGHAT and CDR2 FQNNGV. The CDR3 DNA is TGTGCCAGCAGCTTAGGGCTGGGGACAGGAGGTTTTCGGGAGCAGTACTTC. Protein product: CASSLGLGTGGFREQYF.

The sample holds one count of this clone. This chain uses TRBV5-1 with TRBJ2-1, with D hard to call. Germline assignment: CDR1 SGHRS and CDR2 YFSETQ. This CDR3 has 15 amino acids. V was clipped by 4 bases and J by 3 bases, with 14 bases between them. The CDR3 is CASSPGGRFYNEQFF. The DNA of the CDR3 is TGCGCCAGCAGCCCTGGCGGAAGGTTCTACAATGAGCAGTTCTTC.

The chain is built from TRBV3-1 (or the pseudogene TRBV3-2) and TRBJ2-7; D not resolved. With 0 bases removed from V and 3 bases from J, the gap between germline ends came to 12 bases. CDR1 is LGHDT, CDR2 YNNKEL, per germline (reference sequence). The CDR3 is 15 residues long. In nucleotides, the CDR3 is TGTGCCAGCAGCCAAGAAATGGGATTAAACTACGAGCAGTACTTC. This gives the protein CASSQEMGLNYEQYF.

The V and J genes are TRBV11-3 and TRBJ1-1, with D perhaps TRBD1 (6 bases). The CDR3 is 14 residues long. Germline-derived CDR1 and CDR2 are SGHNT and YENEEA. V lost 5 bases and J lost 4, with 14 bases in between. The chain's CDR3 is CASSGGGGRTEAFF. The CDR3 DNA reads TGTGCCAGCAGCGGAGGAGGGGGGCGCACTGAAGCTTTCTTT.

V and J are TRBV5-1 and TRBJ1-2; maybe TRBD1 (5 bases). This CDR3 has 15 amino acids. V was cut by 0 bases and J by 2 bases, with 11 bases left in between. Germline CDR1 SGHRS, CDR2 YFSETQ. CDR3 protein: CASSLGGTENYGYTF. In nucleotides, the CDR3 is TGCGCCAGCAGCTTGGGAGGGACGGAAAACTATGGCTACACCTTC.

V and J are TRBV27 and TRBJ2-2, with TRBD1 matching 9 bases. This CDR3 is built from 18 residues. Trimming took 7 bases from V and 2 from J; bases not matched to a gene: 14. Germline assignment: CDR1 MNHEY and CDR2 SMNVEV (reference sequence). CDR3 in DNA: TGTGCCAGCACCAATCCCAACCCGGGACAGGGAAACACCGGGGAGCTGTTTTTT. Translating gives CASTNPNPGQGNTGELFF.

The chain recombines TRBV9 with TRBJ2-7; D assignment may be TRBD1 or TRBD2 (5 bases each). Germline values: CDR1 SGDLS, CDR2 YYNGEE. The CDR3 sequence is 15 residues long. V lost 0 bases to trimming and J lost 4 bases, with 14 bases between them. Here the CDR3 DNA reads TGTGCCAGCAGCGTAGCGTCGGGGACCTCGTACGAGCAGTACTTC. Protein product: CASSVASGTSYEQYF.

This clone was seen more than once but under ten times. The V and J genes are TRBV7-8 and TRBJ1-3; D remains ambiguous. Trimming took 1 base from V and 0 from J, leaving 10 bases between them. Germline loops: CDR1 SGHVS, CDR2 FQNEAQ. This CDR3 has 16 amino acids. The CDR3 region is CASSLGTTRSGNTIYF. The CDR3 nucleotides read TGTGCCAGCAGCTTAGGGACGACACGCTCTGGAAACACCATATATTTT.

The chain recombines TRBV18 with TRBJ1-1; tentative D call: TRBD1 (6 bases). From germline, CDR1 is KGHSH and CDR2 LQKENI. Between the trimmed V and J ends, which lost 3 bases and 6 bases, there was a span of 20 bases. The CDR3 is 16 amino acids. The CDR3 loop reads CASSPWRDTPAAEAFF. The CDR3 DNA sequence: TGTGCCAGCTCACCCTGGCGGGACACCCCCGCCGCTGAAGCTTTCTTT. The full variable domain, its missing parts supplied by reference TRBV18 and TRBJ1-1, is NAGVMQNPRHLVRRRGQEARLRCSPMKGHSHVYWYRQLPEEGLKFMVYLQKENIIDESGMPKERFSAEFPKEGPSILRIQQVVRGDSAAYFCASSPWRDTPAAEAFFGQGTRLTVV.

The V call is TRBV7-8, the J call TRBJ1-2; possibly TRBD1 for D (5 bases). From germline, CDR1 is SGHVS and CDR2 FQNEAQ. Trimming shortened V by 2 bases and J by 2 bases, and 12 bases separated the two germline ends. This CDR3 spans 15 amino acids. In nucleotides, the CDR3 is TGTGCCAGCAGCTTAAATCCGGGACCCAACTATGGCTACACCTTC. Translating it yields CASSLNPGPNYGYTF. Combining the CDR3 with reference TRBV7-8 and TRBJ1-2 gives the whole variable domain GAGVSQSPRYKVAKRGQDVALRCDPISGHVSLFWYQQALGQGPEFLTYFQNEAQLDKSGLPSDRFFAERPEGSVSTLKIQRTQQEDSAVYLCASSLNPGPNYGYTFGSGTRLTVV.

J is TRBJ1-6 and V is TRBV19; D is unclear. The ends were cut back, 1 base at V and 5 bases at J, with 9 bases in the middle. The CDR3 is 15 residues long. The germline V gene has CDR1 LNHDA and CDR2 SQIVND (reference sequence). CDR3 protein: CASSIGGRNNSPLHF. The DNA for the CDR3 is TGTGCCAGTAGTATAGGCGGACGGAATAATTCACCCCTCCACTTT. Drawing the rest from reference TRBV19 and TRBJ1-6, the complete variable domain is DGGITQSPKYLFRKEGQNVTLSCEQNLNHDAMYWYRQDPGQGLRLIYYSQIVNDFQKGDIAEGYSVSREKKESFPLTVTSAQKNPTAFYLCASSIGGRNNSPLHFGNGTRLTVT.

This clone has a handful of counts. The gene calls are TRBV7-6 and TRBJ2-1, with D perhaps assigned TRBD1 or TRBD2 (5 bases each). Germline V gene lookup returns CDR1 SGHVS and CDR2 FNYEAQ. Trimming shortened V by 1 base and J by 0 bases, and 16 bases separated the two germline ends. The CDR3 extends over 18 amino acids. The CDR3 DNA reads TGTGCCAGCAGCTTAGAGTTGGCGACAGAGGGCTCCTACAATGAGCAGTTCTTC. It encodes CASSLELATEGSYNEQFF.

This clone came up once. The chain has TRBV7-9 and TRBJ1-2, with a tentative D call TRBD1 (5 bases). This CDR3 region has 13 residues. Between the trimmed V and J ends, which lost 1 base and 11 bases, there was a span of 14 bases. The germline gives CDR1 SEHNR, CDR2 FQNEAQ (reference sequence). DNA of the CDR3: TGTGCCAGCAGCTTAGTGGGGCAAAACCCTTACACCTTC. Protein product: CASSLVGQNPYTF.

CDR3 bases: TGTGCCAGCACCAGGGACAGGGGGCACCGCACTGAAGCTTTCTTT. This translates into CASTRDRGHRTEAFF. The chain employs TRBV19 and TRBJ1-1; 12 nucleotides agree with TRBD1. The CDR3 totals 15 residues. Germline V gives CDR1 LNHDA, CDR2 SQIVND (reference sequence). J was trimmed by 4 bases and V by 9 bases; bases with no gene match: 9.